This TCR beta chain derives from a study of blood T cell repertoires in COVID-19. Here immunoSEQ multiplex PCR was the method, and the copy in TCRdb shows in-frame clones only, minus some. The table has about 140,000 clones, around 84% seen once. This clone appeared a few times. The junction and the germline gene differ at one end; a read error may be behind it. Germline-derived CDR1 and CDR2 are MNHEY and SVGEGT. CDR3 size: 14 residues. This sequence was found in a man aged 55 to 70 with active or convalescent COVID-19. V is TRBV6-2 or TRBV6-3 and J is TRBJ1-1; no clear D gene. The sequencing sample was made of peripheral blood. CDR3 amino acids: CASSDSTRNTEAFF. DNA for the CDR3: TGTGCCAGCAGTGACTCAACACGGAACACTGAAGCTTTCTTT.